The 17 T cell receptor beta chains presented below share a single source sample, sequenced in a study of blood T cell repertoires in COVID-19. Only in-frame clones appear in the TCRdb table, and some are missing; sequencing was by immunoSEQ multiplex PCR. The sample lists around 69,000 clones, about 82% occurring once. The sample consisted of peripheral blood. The receptor source for this set is a woman aged 60 to 75 with acute or convalescent COVID-19.

The J gene is TRBJ1-5, the V gene TRBV28; tentative D call: TRBD1 (5 bases). The CDR3 runs to 13 residues. CDR1 is MDHEN and CDR2 is SYDVKM in the germline V gene. The V and J ends lost 8 bases and 0 bases respectively, with 8 bases between them. CDR3 amino acids: CASRQGSNQPQHF. The CDR3 DNA is TGTGCCAGCCGTCAGGGTAGCAATCAGCCCCAGCATTTT. The full variable domain, in which reference TRBV28 and TRBJ1-5 provide the parts outside the CDR3, is DVKVTQSSRYLVKRTGEKVFLECVQDMDHENMFWYRQDPGLGLRLIYFSYDVKMKEKGDIPEGYSVSREKKERFSLILESASTNQTSMYLCASRQGSNQPQHFGDGTRLSIL.

The chain combines TRBV6-5 with TRBJ1-5, with no clear D. V was pared by 6 bases and J by 6 bases, with 9 bases between. The CDR3 is made up of 12 amino acids. Germline lookup yields CDR1 MNHEY and CDR2 SVGAGI. CDR3 region: CASRPSGQPQHF. CDR3 sequence (DNA): TGTGCCAGCAGACCCAGTGGTCAGCCCCAGCATTTT.

CDR3 nucleotides: TGTGCCAGGAGGTATCGGGACAGGGGTCTCTACGAGCAGTACTTC. Encoded protein: CARRYRDRGLYEQYF. This chain uses TRBV6-6 with TRBJ2-7; 10 bases fit TRBD1. The CDR3 runs 15 residues. The germline V gene has CDR1 MNHNY and CDR2 SVGAGI (reference sequence). The V gene end was trimmed by 9 bases and the J gene end by 3 bases; junction bases not matched to a gene: 11.

This sequence joins TRBV7-2 and TRBJ1-4; D is undetermined. The CDR3 sequence is 15 residues long. CDR1 is SGHTA and CDR2 is FQGNSA in the germline V gene. Trimming removed 1 base at V and 3 bases at J, with 9 bases between. The CDR3 reads CASSLGRFANEKLFF. The DNA for the CDR3 is TGTGCCAGCAGCTTAGGGAGGTTTGCTAATGAAAAACTGTTTTTT.

The chain employs TRBV5-1 and TRBJ1-6; no clear D gene. Deletions cut 0 bases from V and 0 bases from J, with 7 bases between. This CDR3 is 16 amino acids long. Germline assignment: CDR1 SGHRS and CDR2 YFSETQ. The CDR3, as DNA: TGCGCCAGCAGCTTGGCCCAGGACTCCTATAATTCACCCCTCCACTTT. It is translated as CASSLAQDSYNSPLHF.

This clone was counted a single time. V and J are TRBV13 and TRBJ2-1, with 11 positions matching TRBD2. Germline CDR1 and CDR2: PRHDT and FYEKMQ (reference sequence). Losses at the gene ends were 5 bases for V and 6 bases for J; bases not matched to a gene: 6. The CDR3 covers 15 residues. The DNA for the CDR3 is TGTGCCAGCAGCCTTCTAGCGGGAGGTTTCAATGAGCAGTTCTTC. As protein: CASSLLAGGFNEQFF.

The V call is TRBV18, the J call TRBJ1-1; 8 bases map to TRBD1. V was pared by 3 bases and J by 0 bases, with 15 bases of the junction left unmatched. This CDR3 spans 19 amino acids. Germline V gene data show CDR1 as KGHSH and CDR2 as LQKENI. The chain's CDR3 is CASSPQIVGGQDMNTEAFF. Here the CDR3 DNA reads TGTGCCAGCTCACCTCAAATTGTTGGGGGACAGGATATGAACACTGAAGCTTTCTTT.

This chain connects TRBV6-4 to TRBJ1-1; possibly TRBD1 for D (6 bases). The CDR3 contains 17 residues. Germline V gene sequence: CDR1 MRHNA, CDR2 SNTAGT. The V gene lost 3 bases and the J gene lost 1 base, with 18 bases spanning the gap. DNA of the CDR3: TGTGCCAGCAGTGAACTCGGGGCCAAACAGGGGAACACTGAAGCTTTCTTT. Translating gives CASSELGAKQGNTEAFF.

The V and J genes are TRBV28 and TRBJ1-6; 7 nucleotides match TRBD1. Germline CDR1 and CDR2: MDHEN and SYDVKM. The CDR3 sequence is 17 residues long. V lost 7 bases to trimming and J lost 9 bases; unmatched junction nucleotides: 18. The CDR3 sequence: CASNWSLDSNRGSPLHF. CDR3 in DNA: TGTGCCAGCAATTGGAGTTTGGATTCGAACAGGGGTTCACCCCTCCACTTT.

This clone was seen a handful of times. The chain carries TRBV28 and TRBJ1-2, with TRBD1 matching over 8 bases. CDR3 length: 16 residues. The V and J ends lost 7 bases and 8 bases, in that order; junction bases with no gene match: 18. Germline values: CDR1 MDHEN, CDR2 SYDVKM. CDR3 residues: CASNTQGQGGSQGYTF. As DNA, the CDR3 is TGTGCCAGCAATACCCAAGGACAGGGAGGTTCGCAGGGCTACACCTTC.

The chain employs TRBV7-2 and TRBJ1-1, with 7 bases that match TRBD1. The germline V gene has CDR1 SGHTA and CDR2 FQGNSA. V was clipped by 2 bases and J by 1 base; unmatched bases: 4. The CDR3 sequence is 15 residues long. CDR3 bases: TGTGCCAGCAGCTTAACAGGGGAGGCGAACACTGAAGCTTTCTTT. Residues: CASSLTGEANTEAFF.

The chain is built from TRBV5-1 and TRBJ1-1, with D possibly matching TRBD1 (6 bases). CDR1 is SGHRS, CDR2 YFSETQ, per germline. CDR3 length: 13 residues. The germline V and J ends were trimmed by 3 bases and 8 bases, with 14 bases remaining between them. DNA for the CDR3: TGCGCCAGCAGCTGGACAGACGGGGGGGAAGCTTTCTTT. It yields the protein CASSWTDGGEAFF.

This chain links TRBV4-1 with TRBJ2-7; TRBD2 matches 7 bases. J was trimmed by 2 bases and V by 3 bases; bases with no gene match: 7. Per germline, CDR1 MGHRA and CDR2 YSYEKL. CDR3 length equals 15 residues. CDR3 residues: CASSQEQREPYEQYF. DNA of the CDR3: TGCGCCAGCAGCCAGGAACAGCGGGAACCCTACGAGCAGTACTTC.

The chain has TRBV7-2 and TRBJ2-5; 11 nucleotides agree with TRBD1. The CDR3 has 16 residues. Germline V CDR1 and CDR2: SGHTA, FQGNSA. J gave up 5 bases and V 3 bases, and 8 bases lay outside the gene matches. In DNA, the CDR3 is TGTGCCAGCAGCTTTAATGGACAGGGGGCATATGAGACCCAGTACTTC. Amino acid sequence: CASSFNGQGAYETQYF.

This chain links TRBV9 with TRBJ1-2, with D uncertain. Deletions cut 0 bases from V and 4 bases from J, with 13 bases between. Germline V CDR1 and CDR2: SGDLS, YYNGEE. CDR3 length: 15 residues. CDR3 in amino acids: CASSVGEGGLYGYTF. The CDR3 nucleotides are TGTGCCAGCAGCGTAGGTGAGGGAGGCCTCTATGGCTACACCTTC.

This chain links TRBV6-1 with TRBJ2-5; 14 nucleotides match TRBD2. Unmatched junction bases numbered 2, after V lost 2 bases and J lost 3 bases. The CDR3 length is 16 residues. CDR1 and CDR2 from the germline V gene are MNHNS and SASEGT. The CDR3 bases are TGTGCCAGCAGTGAATGGGGACTAGCGGGAGAAGAGACCCAGTACTTC. This codes for CASSEWGLAGEETQYF.

The rearrangement links TRBV27 to TRBJ2-1; 9 bases map to TRBD2. CDR1 and CDR2 from the germline V gene are MNHEY and SMNVEV (reference sequence). V lost 2 bases to trimming and J lost 4 bases; unmatched junction nucleotides: 6. The CDR3 sequence is 16 residues long. The CDR3 sequence is CASSLSGRNKYNEQFF. The CDR3 nucleotides are TGTGCCAGCAGTTTAAGCGGGAGGAACAAATACAATGAGCAGTTCTTC.